The sequence of this T cell receptor beta chain was determined in a study of control samples from healthy donors and cancer patients (dated by TCRdb to 2018 to 2021). Concerning this clone itself: There is no known antigen for this receptor. Base qualities are not provided; no much larger clone lies one nucleotide away.

The library was generated by the immunoSEQ multiplex PCR assay. TCRdb took over this immuneACCESS table, retaining in-frame rearrangements with V and J assigned. Such tables are incomplete; in checked studies, under half of the missing clones stem from an unresolved V gene, and the remainder is unexplained. For this sample the table gives roughly 100,000 clones, of which about four fifths were detected only once. About 12% of the sample is held by the ten biggest clonotypes. Trimming removed 5 bases from V and 0 bases from J, leaving 12 bases between the germline ends. CDR1 and CDR2 are read off the germline V gene as SQVTM and ANQGSEA. From the cysteine up to the phenylalanine, the CDR3 has a length of 14 residues. Only the CDR3 portion is preserved as DNA: 42 bases, with reading frame beginning at the first base.

This clonotype originated in a woman between 45 and 60 years old in good health. The rearranged chain carries TRBV29-1 and TRBJ2-3; the D gene remains uncertain. Sequences were obtained from blood. The CDR3 in this case is CSVLFSLSTDTQYF. Here is the DNA: TGCAGCGTTCTATTCAGCTTGAGCACAGATACGCAGTATTTT.